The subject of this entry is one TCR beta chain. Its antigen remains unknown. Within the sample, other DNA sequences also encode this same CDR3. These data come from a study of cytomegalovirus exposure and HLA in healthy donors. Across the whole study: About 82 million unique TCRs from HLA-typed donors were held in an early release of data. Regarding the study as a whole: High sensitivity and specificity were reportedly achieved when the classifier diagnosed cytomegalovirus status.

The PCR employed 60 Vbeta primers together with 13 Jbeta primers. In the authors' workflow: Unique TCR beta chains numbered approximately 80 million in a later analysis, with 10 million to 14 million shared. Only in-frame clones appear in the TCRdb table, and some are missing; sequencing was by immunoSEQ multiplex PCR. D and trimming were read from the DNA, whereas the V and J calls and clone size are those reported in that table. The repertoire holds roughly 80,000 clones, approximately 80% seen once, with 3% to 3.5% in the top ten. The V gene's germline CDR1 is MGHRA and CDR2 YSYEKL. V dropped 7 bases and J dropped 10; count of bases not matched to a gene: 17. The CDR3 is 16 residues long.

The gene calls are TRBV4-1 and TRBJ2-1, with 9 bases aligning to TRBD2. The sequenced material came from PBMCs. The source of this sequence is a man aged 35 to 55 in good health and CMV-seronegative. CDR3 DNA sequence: TGCGCCAGCAAGCCAATGACCAGTCTAGCGGGGAGGGAGCAGTTCTTC. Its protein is CASKPMTSLAGREQFF.